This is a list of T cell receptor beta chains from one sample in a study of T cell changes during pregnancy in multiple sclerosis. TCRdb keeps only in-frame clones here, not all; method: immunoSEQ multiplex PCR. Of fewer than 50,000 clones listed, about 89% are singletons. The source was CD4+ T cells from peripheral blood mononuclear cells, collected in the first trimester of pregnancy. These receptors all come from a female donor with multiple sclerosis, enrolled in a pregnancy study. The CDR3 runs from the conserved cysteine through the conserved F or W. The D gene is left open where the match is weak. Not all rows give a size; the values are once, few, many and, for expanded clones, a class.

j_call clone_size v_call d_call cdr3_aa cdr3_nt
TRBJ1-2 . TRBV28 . CASSWEGNGWVSRYEGYTF TGTGCCAGCAGTTGGGAGGGGAACGGGTGGGTGAGTCGGTATGAGGGCTACACCTTC
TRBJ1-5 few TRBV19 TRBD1 CASSIGTGGGQPQHF TGTGCCAGTAGTATAGGGACAGGGGGCGGGCAGCCCCAGCATTTT
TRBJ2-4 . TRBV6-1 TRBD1 CASRNQGVFSIQYF TGTGCCAGCAGAAATCAGGGGGTGTTCAGCATTCAGTACTTC
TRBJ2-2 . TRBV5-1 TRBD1 CASSPRQGRIGELFF TGCGCCAGCAGCCCCCGACAGGGGAGGATCGGGGAGCTGTTTTTT
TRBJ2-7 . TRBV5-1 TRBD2 CASSLGGLAGDHEQYF TGCGCCAGCAGCTTGGGGGGACTAGCGGGAGATCACGAGCAGTACTTC
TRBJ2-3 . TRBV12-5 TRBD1 CASGLVPTGGDEDTQYF TGTGCTAGTGGTTTGGTACCAACAGGGGGCGATGAAGATACGCAGTATTTT
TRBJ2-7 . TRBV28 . CASSTSTLGDVRTLTPYF TGTGCCAGCAGCACCTCAACACTCGGGGATGTGAGGACCCTCACCCCCTACTTC
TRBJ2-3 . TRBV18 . CASSPRKGVEDTQYF TGTGCCAGCTCACCTAGGAAGGGAGTTGAAGATACGCAGTATTTT
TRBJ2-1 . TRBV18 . CASSPTQSTYNEQFF TGTGCCAGCTCACCAACACAGTCAACTTACAATGAGCAGTTCTTC
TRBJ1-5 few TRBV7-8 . CASSPGTLGHQPQHF TGTGCCAGCAGCCCCGGGACATTGGGACATCAGCCCCAGCATTTT
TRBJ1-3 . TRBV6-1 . CASSEVPGVGNTIYF TGTGCCAGCAGTGAAGTCCCGGGTGTCGGAAACACCATATATTTT
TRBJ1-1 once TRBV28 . CASSLLQGGTEAFF TGTGCCAGCAGTTTATTACAGGGAGGGACTGAAGCTTTCTTT
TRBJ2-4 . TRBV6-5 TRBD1 CASSYYRGPKNIQYF TGTGCCAGCAGTTACTACAGGGGGCCCAAAAACATTCAGTACTTC
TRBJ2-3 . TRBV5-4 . CASGFLGAVDADTQYF TGTGCCAGCGGGTTTCTAGGGGCCGTGGATGCAGATACGCAGTATTTT
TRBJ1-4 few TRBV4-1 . CASSQLRQDSEKLFF TGCGCCAGCAGCCAACTCCGACAGGACTCTGAAAAACTGTTTTTT
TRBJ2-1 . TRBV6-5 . CASSYSTSSYNEQFF TGTGCCAGCAGTTATTCGACAAGCTCCTACAATGAGCAGTTCTTC
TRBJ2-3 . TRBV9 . CASSVVVGGDTQYF TGTGCCAGCAGCGTAGTAGTAGGGGGAGATACGCAGTATTTT
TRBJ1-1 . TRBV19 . CASSIPTNPRTEAFF TGTGCCAGTAGTATCCCAACCAACCCCCGGACTGAAGCTTTCTTT
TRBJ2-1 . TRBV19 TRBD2 CASSVGGAGGSYNEQFF TGTGCCAGTAGTGTGGGTGGAGCGGGAGGGTCCTACAATGAGCAGTTCTTC
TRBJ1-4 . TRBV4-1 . CASSQNYRAANEKLFF TGCGCCAGCAGCCAAAACTACAGGGCTGCTAATGAAAAACTGTTTTTT
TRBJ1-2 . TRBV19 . CASSSRGTLTSYTF TGTGCCAGTAGTAGCCGGGGTACCCTTACGAGCTACACCTTC
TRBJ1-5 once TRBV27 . CASSQDRVNQPQHF TGTGCCAGCAGCCAGGACAGAGTAAATCAGCCCCAGCATTTT
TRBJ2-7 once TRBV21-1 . CASSKSMFQRISSYEQYF TGTGCCAGCAGCAAAAGTATGTTCCAGCGGATAAGCTCCTACGAGCAGTACTTC
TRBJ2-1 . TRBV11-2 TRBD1 CASSLDTGDHNEQFF TGTGCCAGCAGCTTAGACACAGGGGACCACAATGAGCAGTTCTTC
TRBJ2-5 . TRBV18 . CASSPPTGRETQYF TGTGCCAGCTCACCACCCACAGGGAGAGAGACCCAGTACTTC
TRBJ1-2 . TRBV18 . CASSPPGATGYGYTF TGTGCCAGCTCACCACCGGGAGCGACGGGCTATGGCTACACCTTC
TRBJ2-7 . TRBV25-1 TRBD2 CASTKAGVKYEQYF TGTGCCAGCACAAAAGCGGGAGTAAAGTACGAGCAGTACTTC
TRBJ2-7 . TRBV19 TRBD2 CASSIGLAGVEQYF TGTGCCAGTAGTATCGGACTAGCGGGAGTCGAGCAGTACTTC
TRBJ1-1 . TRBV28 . CASRRKNTEAFF TGTGCCAGCAGGCGTAAGAACACTGAAGCTTTCTTT
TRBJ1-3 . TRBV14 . CASSQVRSSGNTIYF TGTGCCAGCAGCCAAGTGAGGAGCTCTGGAAACACCATATATTTT
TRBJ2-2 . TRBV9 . CASSVALTGFRNTGELFF TGTGCCAGCAGCGTAGCCCTAACAGGCTTTAGAAACACCGGGGAGCTGTTTTTT
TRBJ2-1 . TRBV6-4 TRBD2 CASSPGTSNEQFF TGTGCCAGCAGCCCCGGGACTAGCAATGAGCAGTTCTTC
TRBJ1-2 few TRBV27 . CASSLQQGRNGYTF TGTGCCAGCAGTTTGCAACAGGGAAGAAATGGCTACACCTTC
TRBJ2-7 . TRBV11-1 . CASSLDRPSYEQYF TGTGCCAGCAGCTTAGACAGGCCTAGCTACGAGCAGTACTTC
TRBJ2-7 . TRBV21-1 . CASSILASGIRHEQYF TGTGCCAGCAGCATACTAGCTAGCGGGATACGCCACGAGCAGTACTTC
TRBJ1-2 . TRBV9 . CASNGLNYGYTF TGTGCCAGCAACGGACTTAACTATGGCTACACCTTC
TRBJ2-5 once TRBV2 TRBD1 CASSRDRQETQYF TGTGCCAGCAGTAGGGACAGGCAAGAGACCCAGTACTTC
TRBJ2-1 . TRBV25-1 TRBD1 CASSPDRLPYNEQFF TGTGCCAGCAGTCCGGACAGGCTCCCCTACAATGAGCAGTTCTTC
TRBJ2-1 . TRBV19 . CASSNRRGAPEQFF TGTGCCAGTAGTAATAGGCGCGGAGCTCCGGAGCAGTTCTTC
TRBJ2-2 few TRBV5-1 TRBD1 CASSLATGDTGELFF TGCGCCAGCAGCTTGGCCACAGGGGACACCGGGGAGCTGTTTTTT
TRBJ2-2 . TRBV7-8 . CASSFGTRITGELFF TGTGCCAGCAGCTTCGGGACACGGATAACCGGGGAGCTGTTTTTT
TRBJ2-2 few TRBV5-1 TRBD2 CASSLRLAGGPLGELFF TGCGCCAGCAGCCTACGACTAGCGGGAGGGCCTTTGGGGGAGCTGTTTTTT
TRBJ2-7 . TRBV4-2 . CASSQGGFTYEQYF TGTGCCAGCAGCCAGGGAGGTTTTACCTACGAGCAGTACTTC
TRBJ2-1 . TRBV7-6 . CASSKQGSYNEQFF TGTGCCAGCAGCAAACAGGGCTCCTACAATGAGCAGTTCTTC
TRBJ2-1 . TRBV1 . CTSSQLAGDEPGPYNEQFF TGCACCAGCAGCCAACTAGCGGGAGACGAACCAGGGCCCTACAATGAGCAGTTCTTC
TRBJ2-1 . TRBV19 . CASSVTLKGEKQFF TGTGCCAGTAGTGTAACCCTAAAGGGGGAAAAGCAGTTCTTC
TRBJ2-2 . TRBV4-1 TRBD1 CASSHRDRGAEELFF TGCGCCAGCAGCCATCGGGACAGGGGAGCCGAGGAGCTGTTTTTT
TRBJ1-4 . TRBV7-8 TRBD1 CASSPWDSNEKLFF TGTGCCAGCAGCCCCTGGGACAGCAATGAAAAACTGTTTTTT
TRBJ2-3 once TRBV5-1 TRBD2 CASSLQAGGFTDTQYF TGCGCCAGCAGCTTGCAAGCGGGAGGGTTCACAGATACGCAGTATTTT
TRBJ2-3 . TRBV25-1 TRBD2 CAGREDTDTQYF TGTGCCGGGCGGGAGGACACAGATACGCAGTATTTT
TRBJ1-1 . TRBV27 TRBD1 CASSWTGSKNTEAFF TGTGCCAGCAGTTGGACAGGGTCTAAAAACACTGAAGCTTTCTTT
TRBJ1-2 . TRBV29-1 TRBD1 CSVDRQGSYTF TGCAGCGTGGACCGACAGGGAAGCTACACCTTC
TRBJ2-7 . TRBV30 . CACTEGYEQYF TGTGCCTGTACGGAGGGGTACGAGCAGTACTTC
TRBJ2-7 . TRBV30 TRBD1 CAWNPGTGSYEQYF TGTGCCTGGAACCCGGGGACAGGATCCTACGAGCAGTACTTC
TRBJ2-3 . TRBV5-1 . CASSSSLWFADTQYF TGCGCCAGCAGCTCATCACTATGGTTCGCAGATACGCAGTATTTT
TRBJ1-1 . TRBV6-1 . CASRGIKNTEAFF TGTGCCAGCAGGGGCATAAAGAACACTGAAGCTTTCTTT
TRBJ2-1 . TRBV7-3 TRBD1 CASSLGGPGGNEQFF TGTGCCAGCAGCCTAGGGGGCCCCGGCGGAAATGAGCAGTTCTTC
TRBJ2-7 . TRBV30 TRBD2 CAWTQNGLAGGPKQYF TGTGCCTGGACCCAGAATGGACTAGCGGGAGGGCCCAAGCAGTACTTC
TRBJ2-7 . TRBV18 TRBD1 CASSRRQGDEQYF TGTGCCAGCTCACGGAGACAGGGCGACGAGCAGTACTTC
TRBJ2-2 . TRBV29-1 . CSFAPSYTGELFF TGCAGCTTCGCTCCTAGTTACACCGGGGAGCTGTTTTTT